This TCR beta chain was recorded in a study of control samples from healthy donors and cancer patients (dated by TCRdb to 2020 to 2021). In the case of this clone: Its binding antigen is unknown. The sample holds no much larger clone one base away, and base qualities are not on file.

Libraries were made using the immunoSEQ multiplex PCR assay. TCRdb took over this immuneACCESS table, retaining in-frame rearrangements with V and J assigned. Such tables are incomplete; in checked studies, under half of the missing clones stem from an unresolved V gene, and the remainder is unexplained. This sample lists tens of thousands of clones; roughly 87% were detected once. The top ten hold 3% to 4.5% of the sample. The CDR3 runs 13 amino acids, cysteine and phenylalanine included. Left in the record is the CDR3 DNA by itself, 39 bases read in frame from the first base. V lost 6 bases and J lost 0 bases; the stretch between them is 5 bases long. CDR1 and CDR2 are drawn from the germline V gene: MNHEY, SVGAGI.

The sequence came from a woman aged 50 to 60 in good health. The sequenced sample consisted of blood. Recombination connected TRBV6-5 to TRBJ2-2; no D gene is confidently identified. The CDR3 reads as follows: CASRVSNTGELFF. The nucleotides are TGTGCCAGCAGGGTCTCGAACACCGGGGAGCTGTTTTTT.